This TCR beta chain appears in the sequencing data of a study of shared clonotypes between healthy human individuals. Data came from immunoSEQ multiplex PCR; TCRdb stores just in-frame clones and leaves some out. The table has under 1,100,000 clones, more than 65% seen once; the top ten hold about 1.5%. Trimming pared 3 bases from V and 10 bases from J, leaving 12 bases between. CDR3 length: 13 residues. Per the germline V gene, CDR1 is LNHDA and CDR2 is SQIVND (reference sequence). Source material: memory CD4+ T cells sorted from blood. Subset meaning: CD45RA-negative fraction. The chain couples TRBV19 to TRBJ1-4, with D perhaps TRBD1 (5 bases). The sequence derives from a man aged 18 to 30 in good health. The CDR3 DNA reads TGTGCCAGTAGTATTAGAGAGGGGTTAAAACTGTTTTTT. This sequence encodes CASSIREGLKLFF.